Described below is a single TCR beta chain sequence and its context. This record belongs to a study of regulatory T cells in long-lasting Graves disease. The germline V gene has CDR1 SGHTA and CDR2 FQGNSA. Trimming stripped 1 base from V and 4 bases from J, with 10 bases between. The CDR3 contains 15 residues. Library construction for TCR beta used iRepertoire HTBI primers and Arm-PCR of CDR3 regions. TCRdb used MiXCR to reprocess the multiplex PCR reads, holding one entry per CDR3 protein. The table lists around 420,000 distinct CDR3 sequences, roughly 15% of them singletons. Time point meaning: newly diagnosed GD, antithyroid drugs for less than 3 months. Construction of the TCR library relied on RNA isolated from PBMCs. These data were also reused for a study on T cells in Graves' hyperthyroidism and ophthalmopathy. That source notes: Initially, a first-round RT-PCR of the TCR CDR3 employed the HTBI primer set.

The starting material was peripheral blood mononuclear cells (PBMCs), obtained at new diagnosis, from a patient treated with antithyroid drugs. The sequence came from a middle-aged woman with Graves disease. The rearrangement links TRBV7-2 to TRBJ1-4; TRBD1 is a possible D gene (5 bases). Here the CDR3 DNA reads TGTGCCAGCAGCTTAGGAAGGGGAGTTAATGAAAAACTGTTTTTT. Protein: CASSLGRGVNEKLFF.